These 16 T cell receptor beta chains originate from one sample sequenced in a study of human T cells and chemical hapten exposure (dated by TCRdb to about 2021). The protocol used for the library was RACE. The instrument was a NextSeq 500. The public reads were run again by TCRdb, first through fastp at Q25 and then through MiXCR, and only productive beta chains were kept. Here each entry gathers all rows of one CDR3 protein and keeps the most common genes and DNA. This sample is represented by around 70,000 distinct CDR3 sequences; more than 9.5% of them were singletons. The biggest ten clones account for roughly 1.4% of the sample. This specimen's time point label, per the study, means: patch test 3, about 24 weeks after DPC sensitization. Read against the paper, the sample's treatment or condition label means: therapeutic diphenylcyclopropenone sensitization with weekly scalp DPC. Sequences were derived from whole blood, sampled in connection with sensitization to the hapten diphenylcyclopropenone (DPC). The receptor set was obtained from a woman in her fifties or sixties with alopecia areata. Some clones in this sample may be carry-over from other donors' samples.

At least ten counts were recorded for this clonotype. This chain uses TRBV5-1 with TRBJ1-6; no reliable D call. CDR3 length equals 13 residues. The germline CDR1 and CDR2 sequences are SGHRS and YFSETQ. V gave up 5 bases and J gave up 7 bases, with 10 bases separating them. CDR3 region: CASRIGENSPLHF. The DNA for the CDR3 is TGCGCCAGCAGAATCGGGGAAAATTCACCCCTCCACTTT.

The V call is TRBV5-1, the J call TRBJ1-1; D gene uncertain. The V end lost 7 bases, the J end lost 11 bases, and 21 bases lay between the germline ends. The germline CDR1 and CDR2 sequences are SGHRS and YFSETQ. CDR3 length equals 13 residues. CDR3 region: CASSDGDRVVAFF. As DNA, the CDR3 is TGCGCCAGCTCTGACGGAGATCGCGTTGTGGCTTTCTTT.

Many counts were recorded for this clonotype. The rearrangement joins TRBV28 to TRBJ1-2; D is unclear. Germline loops: CDR1 MDHEN, CDR2 SYDVKM. Between the trimmed V and J ends, which lost 6 bases and 0 bases, there was a span of 5 bases. The CDR3 is 12 amino acids. This CDR3 reads CASRESNYGYTF. The CDR3 DNA sequence: TGTGCCAGCAGGGAATCTAACTATGGCTACACCTTC.

In this sample, this clonotype turned up many times. A read error may account for a junction end that differs from germline. The chain combines TRBV7-7 with TRBJ2-5, with a possible D match to TRBD2 (6 bases). In germline, CDR1 is SSHAT, CDR2 FNYEAQ (reference sequence). The CDR3 has 15 residues. The CDR3 here is CASSSSRGRQETQYF. CDR3 bases: TGTGCTAGCAGCTCTTCCCGGGGGAGGCAAGAGACCCAGTACTTC. Combining the CDR3 with reference TRBV7-7 and TRBJ2-5 gives the whole variable domain GAGVSQSPRYKVTKRGQDVTLRCDPISSHATLYWYQQALGQGPEFLTYFNYEAQPDKSGLPSDRFSAERPEGSISTLTIQRTEQRDSAMYRCASSSSRGRQETQYFGPGTRLLVL.

The rearrangement uses TRBV21-1 and TRBJ1-5; TRBD1 was called by the table and not checked on the DNA. TRBV21-1 represents a pseudogene. This CDR3 is 17 amino acids long. CDR3 coding DNA: TGTGCCAGCAGCAAAGGCGAGAAGGGGCCACCCTGGCAGCCCCAGCATTTT. It codes for CASSKGEKGPPWQPQHF.

This chain connects TRBV6-1 to TRBJ2-2; 7 bases match TRBD1. The V and J ends lost 6 bases and 0 bases, in that order; junction bases with no gene match: 13. Germline CDR1 reads MNHNS; CDR2 reads SASEGT. There are 18 residues in the CDR3. CDR3: CASRRRDRVSANTGELFF. The CDR3 region has the DNA TGTGCCAGCAGACGCCGGGACAGAGTTAGCGCGAACACCGGGGAGCTGTTTTTT.

This clonotype was recorded many times. V is TRBV20-1 and J is TRBJ1-3; weak D call: TRBD1 (5 bases). Germline loops: CDR1 DFQATT, CDR2 SNEGSKA (reference sequence). The CDR3 loop spans 14 amino acids. V was shortened by 2 bases and J by 4 bases, with 12 bases between the two germline ends. CDR3 bases: TGCAGTGCTAGACCCGGGGCCGCAGGAAACACCATATATTTT. Its translation is CSARPGAAGNTIYF.

This chain uses TRBV28 with TRBJ1-2; no clear D. V shed 3 bases and J shed 11 bases, with 13 bases lying between them. Germline lookup yields CDR1 MDHEN and CDR2 SYDVKM. The CDR3 runs 12 residues. The CDR3 DNA is TGTGCCAGCAGTTTTAATTCTAGACGGTACACCTTC. Protein product: CASSFNSRRYTF.

V and J are TRBV28 and TRBJ2-6, with D tentatively TRBD2 (6 bases). V was pared by 5 bases and J by 1 base, with 9 bases between. The CDR3 has 15 amino acids. Germline loops: CDR1 MDHEN, CDR2 SYDVKM. CDR3 bases: TGTGCCAGCAGTACGGGGGTATCTGGGGCCAACGTCCTGACTTTC. Translation: CASSTGVSGANVLTF.

This CDR3 reads CASSLPGQRDYGYTF. The CDR3 nucleotides read TGTGCCAGCAGCTTACCGGGACAGCGCGACTATGGCTACACCTTC. The V call is TRBV7-9, the J call TRBJ1-2; 7 bases align to TRBD1. The CDR3 is made up of 15 amino acids. With 2 bases clipped from V and 3 bases from J, the junction kept 6 bases outside the gene matches. CDR1 is SEHNR, CDR2 FQNEAQ, per germline (reference sequence).

The gene calls are TRBV7-8 and TRBJ2-3; TRBD2 is a possible D gene (5 bases). The CDR3 covers 16 residues. V shed 5 bases and J shed 0 bases, with 15 bases lying between them. The germline gives CDR1 SGHVS, CDR2 FQNEAQ. CDR3 DNA: TGTGCCAGCAGCCCCCTTCGCGGGTTCAGCACAGATACGCAGTATTTT. This gives the protein CASSPLRGFSTDTQYF.

There are many counts of this clonotype. CDR3 sequence reads: CASSESQGVYEQYF. The CDR3 DNA reads TGTGCCAGCAGTGAAAGCCAGGGTGTCTACGAGCAGTACTTC. The rearrangement joins TRBV2 to TRBJ2-7; possible D gene TRBD1, 5 bases. The V and J ends lost 2 bases and 3 bases respectively, with 11 bases between them. The CDR3 sequence is 14 residues long. The germline V gene has CDR1 SNHLY and CDR2 FYNNEI. Full variable domain (remainder filled in from reference TRBV2 and TRBJ2-7): EPEVTQTPSHQVTQMGQEVILRCVPISNHLYFYWYRQILGQKVEFLVSFYNNEISEKSEIFDDQFSVERPDGSNFTLKIRSTKLEDSAMYFCASSESQGVYEQYFGPGTRLTVT.

This chain uses TRBV5-4 with TRBJ2-4; 9 nucleotides match TRBD2. In germline, CDR1 is SGHNT, CDR2 YYREEE (reference sequence). This CDR3 is built from 14 residues. V gave up 2 bases and J gave up 8 bases; unmatched junction bases: 5. The CDR3 nucleotides are TGTGCCAGCAGCTTTCGCGGGGGGGCAGACATTCAGTACTTC. It specifies CASSFRGGADIQYF.

V is TRBV2 and J is TRBJ2-2; either TRBD1 or TRBD2 may supply D (5 bases each). The CDR3 sequence is 14 residues long. Trimming removed 5 bases at V and 7 bases at J, with 14 bases between. Germline CDR1 and CDR2: SNHLY and FYNNEI. CDR3 loop: CASSSPGTHGELFF. In nucleotides, the CDR3 is TGTGCCAGCAGTTCCCCCGGGACCCACGGGGAGCTGTTTTTT. The full variable domain, rest sourced from reference TRBV2 and TRBJ2-2, is EPEVTQTPSHQVTQMGQEVILRCVPISNHLYFYWYRQILGQKVEFLVSFYNNEISEKSEIFDDQFSVERPDGSNFTLKIRSTKLEDSAMYFCASSSPGTHGELFFGEGSRLTVL.

This clonotype was seen ten or more times. The rearrangement links TRBV28 to TRBJ1-5; D not certain. Germline V lookup: CDR1 MDHEN, CDR2 SYDVKM. V was clipped by 2 bases and J by 5 bases, with 1 base between them. This CDR3 has 11 residues. The CDR3 spells CASSLDQPQHF. The CDR3, as DNA: TGTGCCAGCAGTTTAGATCAGCCCCAGCATTTT.

Here the CDR3 reads CSAQGSSYEQYF. In nucleotides, the CDR3 is TGCAGCGCTCAGGGGAGCTCCTACGAGCAGTACTTC. This chain connects TRBV29-1 to TRBJ2-7; D might be TRBD1 (6 bases). This CDR3 has 12 residues. V lost 7 bases to trimming and J lost 0 bases, with 10 bases between them. Looked up from germline, CDR1 is SQVTM and CDR2 is ANQGSEA.